The 7 T cell receptor beta chains below were found in one sample sequenced in a study of T cell repertoires in ileal Crohn's disease. TCRdb's table, derived via immunoSEQ multiplex PCR, lists solely in-frame clones and lacks some. This table holds more than 5,500 clones, over 75% found once. What was sequenced was ileal tissue. These receptors all stem from an adult with Crohn's disease.

The rearrangement uses TRBV5-1 and TRBJ1-2, with 7 positions matching TRBD1. The V gene end was trimmed by 5 bases and the J gene end by 2 bases; junction bases not matched to a gene: 3. Germline values: CDR1 SGHRS, CDR2 YFSETQ. This CDR3 comprises 13 residues. The CDR3 sequence: CASRSQGNYGYTF. The CDR3 DNA is TGCGCCAGCAGGTCACAGGGGAACTATGGCTACACCTTC.

The V gene is TRBV2, the J gene TRBJ2-5; D may be TRBD1 (5 bases). Germline V gives CDR1 SNHLY, CDR2 FYNNEI. The length of the CDR3 is 14 residues. V dropped 5 bases and J dropped 0 bases, with 10 bases sitting between them. This CDR3 is CASSLGQNQETQYF. The CDR3 bases are TGTGCCAGCAGTCTTGGACAAAACCAAGAGACCCAGTACTTC.

This clone was detected only a few times. The chain links TRBV19 to TRBJ2-2; the match to TRBD2 covers 13 bases. Trimming removed 7 bases from V and 6 bases from J; junction bases left unmatched: 5. The CDR3 runs to 15 residues. Germline loops: CDR1 LNHDA, CDR2 SQIVND (reference sequence). CDR3 DNA sequence: TGTGCCAGTAACCCGACTAGCGGGAGGTCCGGGGAGCTGTTTTTT. This translates into CASNPTSGRSGELFF.

This clone was seen once. The J gene is TRBJ1-5, the V gene TRBV27; D may be TRBD1 (6 bases). The germline gives CDR1 MNHEY, CDR2 SMNVEV (reference sequence). This CDR3 comprises 15 residues. V was trimmed by 6 bases and J by 4 bases, leaving 16 bases between them. The chain's CDR3 is CASRITGWGNQPQHF. DNA of the CDR3: TGTGCCAGCAGGATAACAGGGTGGGGGAATCAGCCCCAGCATTTT.

This chain connects TRBV7-9 to TRBJ1-4, with 7 bases matching TRBD1. The CDR3 has 14 residues. Per the germline V gene, CDR1 is SEHNR and CDR2 is FQNEAQ (reference sequence). The ends lost 6 bases at V and 2 bases at J; junction bases unmatched: 3. CDR3 nucleotide sequence: TGTGCCAGCAGTTTGGGACAGACTAATGAAAAACTGTTTTTT. Translated, it gives CASSLGQTNEKLFF.

The V gene is TRBV7-3, the J gene TRBJ2-7, with 8 bases identical to TRBD1. The CDR3 contains 16 residues. Trimming at V came to 0 bases and at J to 5 bases, leaving 9 bases not matched to a gene. Per the germline V gene, CDR1 is SGHTA and CDR2 is FQGTGA. This CDR3 is CASSLTPSGTGNEQYF. As DNA, the CDR3 is TGTGCCAGCAGCTTAACCCCCTCCGGGACAGGAAACGAGCAGTACTTC.

The chain links TRBV21-1 to TRBJ1-2; the table assigns TRBD1, which was not confirmed against the DNA. TRBV21-1 is recorded as a pseudogene. The length of the CDR3 is 18 residues. The CDR3 coding sequence is TGTGCCAGCAGCAAAAAGGGGGGTCGGGACAGGGCTAACTATGGCTACACCTTC. Translation: CASSKKGGRDRANYGYTF.